This TCR beta chain emerged from a study of blood T cell repertoires in COVID-19. As for the study in general: Material from acute and convalescent COVID-19 was sourced from the United States, Italy and Spain. T cells, B-cell-depleted T cells, or PBMCs supplied cDNA or gDNA.

Trimming took 2 bases from V and 5 from J; bases not matched to a gene: 2. This CDR3 region has 15 residues. The germline gives CDR1 KGHSH, CDR2 LQKENI. Concerning this clone: Other DNA sequences in the same sample also yield this CDR3.

As originally analysed: Amplifying reference gene primers gave estimates of nucleated cell counts. Measured with immunoSEQ multiplex PCR; TCRdb has only the in-frame clones, and not every one. That table furnishes V, J and clone size, whereas the DNA furnished D and trimming. In the table there are 60,000 to 70,000 clones, about 89% of which are singletons. The V and J genes are TRBV18 and TRBJ2-2; TRBD1 aligns across 10 bases. This clonotype was obtained from a human donor in a cohort sampled during active COVID-19. The source material was peripheral blood. In DNA, the CDR3 is TGTGCCAGCTCACCATGGACAGGGGGAACCGGGGAGCTGTTTTTT. Translation gives CASSPWTGGTGELFF.